This TCR beta chain was found in a study of CD8 T cells in ankylosing spondylitis. Each TCR beta library was made by quantitative 5'-RACE that incorporated molecular barcodes. TCRdb ran MiXCR on the 5' RACE reads and lists one entry per CDR3 protein. This table holds roughly 490,000 distinct CDR3 sequences, about 5.7% found once. There are many counts of this clonotype. The antigen remains undetermined. V was trimmed by 1 base and J by 8 bases, leaving 17 bases between them. Looked up from germline, CDR1 is KGHDR and CDR2 is SFDVKD. The CDR3 totals 16 residues. Overall study results and limits: Typical of ankylosing spondylitis blood, it appeared, was a TCR beta motif of roughly eight highly homologous variants. With a CD8+ phenotype, disease-linked clones were relatively rare in peripheral blood.

The chain is built from TRBV24-1 and TRBJ2-1; D remains unclear. Sequencing was performed on blood, either unsorted or a sorted T cell fraction (not recorded which). This clonotype was sampled from a male donor with ankylosing spondylitis. The DNA for the CDR3 is TGTGCCACCAGTGATTTCGCGGCCCCTACGTCGGATGAGCAGTTCTTC. Amino acid sequence: CATSDFAAPTSDEQFF.